This T cell receptor beta chain stems from a study of blood T cell repertoires in COVID-19. Assay used: immunoSEQ multiplex PCR; TCRdb lists only in-frame clones, some missing. This table holds roughly 150,000 clones, more than 75% found once. This CDR3 contains 15 residues. The germline V gene has CDR1 MGHRA and CDR2 YSYEKL. V lost 0 bases and J lost 8; bases outside the gene matches: 8. V usage is TRBV4-1 and J usage is TRBJ1-1; 8 nucleotides line up with TRBD1. This sequence was found in a human donor with acute or convalescent COVID-19. The donor label of this sample is uncertain. Material for sequencing was peripheral blood. The CDR3, as DNA: TGCGCCAGCAGCCAAGAGAGGGGGCGGACAGGGGAAGCTTTCTTT. Protein: CASSQERGRTGEAFF.